This TCR beta chain was recovered during a study of blood T cell repertoires in COVID-19. V was pared by 5 bases and J by 3 bases, with 11 bases of the junction left unmatched. CDR1 is LNHNV, CDR2 YYDKDF, per germline (reference sequence). The CDR3 covers 16 residues. In the original workflow: Estimated nucleated cell counts came from reference gene primer amplification. The table came from immunoSEQ multiplex PCR; TCRdb's copy has only in-frame clones and leaves some out. Clone size and V and J calls were adopted from that table, with D and trimming inferred from the DNA. This sample has hundreds of thousands of clones, with about 88% found just once.

The sequencing input was PBMCs or T cells enriched from blood (not recorded which). The chain uses TRBV15 and TRBJ2-3; TRBD2 matches at 7 bases. The sequence was collected from a man aged 55 to 69 who had recovered from COVID-19. CDR3 in DNA: TGTGCCACCAGCGGCCTGGAGCTGGGAGGGACAGATACGCAGTATTTT. This sequence encodes CATSGLELGGTDTQYF. Together with reference TRBV15 and TRBJ2-3, the CDR3 gives the full variable domain: DAMVIQNPRYQVTQFGKPVTLSCSQTLNHNVMYWYQQKSSQAPKLLFHYYDKDFNNEADTPDNFQSRRPNTSFCFLDIRSPGLGDTAMYLCATSGLELGGTDTQYFGPGTRLTVL.